These T cell receptor beta chains were read from a single sample in a study of control samples from healthy donors and cancer patients. The method was immunoSEQ multiplex PCR; TCRdb's version includes in-frame clones alone and lacks a portion of them. The table includes about 160,000 clones, about 90% detected once. Sequencing was done on a sample of blood. These receptors all stem from a man in his thirties or forties in good health. The CDR3 runs from the conserved cysteine through the conserved F or W. D genes are given only for firm matches. Some rows mark clone size as missing; the rest say once, few, many or name a class of expanded clone.

>NA|TRBV4-2|NA|TRBJ2-7
CASSQAFYRGGPSSYEQYF
TGTGCCAGCAGCCAAGCCTTTTATCGGGGCGGCCCGAGCTCCTACGAGCAGTACTTC
>NA|TRBV7-2|NA|TRBJ1-5
CASSLAGTTSNQPQHF
TGTGCCAGCAGCTTAGCCGGGACAACAAGCAATCAGCCCCAGCATTTT
>NA|TRBV5-6|NA|TRBJ2-7
CASSSDPGEQYF
TGTGCCAGCAGCTCAGATCCCGGGGAGCAGTACTTC
>NA|TRBV2|NA|TRBJ1-6
CASRDREAYNSPLHF
TGTGCCAGCAGGGACCGGGAGGCCTATAATTCACCCCTCCACTTT
>NA|TRBV7-9|NA|TRBJ1-1
CASSFGSGITEAFF
TGTGCCAGCAGCTTTGGTTCAGGAATCACTGAAGCTTTCTTT
>NA|TRBV14|NA|TRBJ1-4
CASSQGGRQLFF
TGTGCCAGCAGCCAAGGGGGGAGGCAACTGTTTTTT
>NA|TRBV27|TRBD1|TRBJ2-7
CASNRDRGGEQYF
TGTGCCAGTAACCGGGACAGGGGAGGCGAGCAGTACTTC
>NA|TRBV12-3/TRBV12-4|NA|TRBJ1-6
CASGARVPGLHF
TGTGCCAGCGGAGCGAGGGTCCCAGGTCTCCACTTT
>NA|TRBV7-3|NA|TRBJ2-3
CASSLKLYGAGQLTDTQYF
TGTGCCAGCAGCTTAAAACTGTATGGGGCCGGACAGCTCACAGATACGCAGTATTTT
>NA|TRBV19|NA|TRBJ1-1
CASSIVTNMNTEAFF
TGTGCCAGTAGTATAGTCACCAACATGAACACTGAAGCTTTCTTT
>NA|TRBV7-3|NA|TRBJ2-2
CASSSRALNTGELFF
TGTGCCAGCAGCTCCCGGGCCCTTAACACCGGGGAGCTGTTTTTT
>NA|TRBV11-2|NA|TRBJ2-4
CASSLGGTGIQYF
TGTGCCAGCAGCTTAGGGGGGACGGGCATTCAGTACTTC
>NA|TRBV10-1|NA|TRBJ1-2
CASRMRSRRGYGYTF
TGCGCCAGCAGAATGAGGAGCCGGCGGGGGTATGGCTACACCTTC
>once|TRBV28|NA|TRBJ1-2
CASSQQGYGYTF
TGTGCCAGCTCCCAACAGGGCTACGGCTACACCTTC
>NA|TRBV7-9|NA|TRBJ1-1
CASSFTAVGTEAFF
TGTGCCAGCAGCTTTACCGCAGTGGGCACTGAAGCTTTCTTT
>NA|TRBV4-1|NA|TRBJ1-4
CASSLSERNNEKLFF
TGCGCCAGCAGCTTAAGTGAACGGAATAATGAAAAACTGTTTTTT
>NA|TRBV29-1|NA|TRBJ1-1
CSVVYTEAFF
TGCAGCGTTGTCTACACTGAAGCTTTCTTT
>NA|TRBV24-1|NA|TRBJ1-1
CATSPNRNTEAFF
TGTGCCACCAGCCCGAACCGGAACACTGAAGCTTTCTTT
>NA|TRBV3-1/TRBV3-2|NA|TRBJ2-5
CASSFSRETQYF
TGTGCCAGCAGTTTTTCACGGGAGACCCAGTACTTC
>NA|TRBV11-2|NA|TRBJ1-5
CASSSEGRQPQHF
TGTGCCAGCAGCTCGGAGGGACGACAGCCCCAGCATTTT
>NA|TRBV27|TRBD1|TRBJ1-2
CASSISGTVYGYTF
TGTGCCAGCAGTATCTCCGGGACAGTCTATGGCTACACCTTC
>NA|TRBV3-1/TRBV3-2|NA|TRBJ1-3
CASSQGSSGNTIYF
TGTGCCAGCAGCCAAGGTAGCTCTGGAAACACCATATATTTT
>NA|TRBV28|NA|TRBJ2-3
CASREADTQYF
TGTGCCAGCAGAGAAGCAGATACGCAGTATTTT
>NA|TRBV6-5|NA|TRBJ1-5
CASQVFQGEGQPQHF
TGTGCCAGCCAGGTTTTCCAGGGTGAGGGTCAGCCCCAGCATTTT
>NA|TRBV30|TRBD1|TRBJ2-4
CAWRSPLRGQGGIQYF
TGTGCCTGGAGGTCTCCCCTCCGGGGACAGGGTGGCATTCAGTACTTC
>NA|TRBV18|TRBD1|TRBJ1-2
CASSPADRGNGYTF
TGTGCCAGCTCACCAGCGGACAGGGGGAATGGCTACACCTTC
>few|TRBV7-9|NA|TRBJ1-1
CASSPPEGTEAFF
TGTGCCAGCAGCCCCCCGGAGGGGACTGAAGCTTTCTTT
>NA|TRBV3-1/TRBV3-2|TRBD2|TRBJ2-2
CASSQDLWGGSHTGELFF
TGTGCCAGCAGCCAAGATCTGTGGGGAGGGAGCCACACCGGGGAGCTGTTTTTT
>NA|TRBV2|NA|TRBJ1-4
CASSDLEGTRGGKLFF
TGTGCCAGCAGTGACTTAGAGGGGACTCGGGGGGGAAAACTGTTTTTT
>NA|TRBV11-2|NA|TRBJ2-7
CASSLAYEQYF
TGTGCCAGCAGCTTAGCCTACGAGCAGTACTTC
>NA|TRBV2|NA|TRBJ2-7
CASSDLSAGREQYF
TGTGCCAGCAGTGATCTCTCGGCAGGGCGCGAGCAGTACTTC
>NA|TRBV27|NA|TRBJ2-3
CASINLGGWGTNTQYF
TGTGCCAGCATTAACCTGGGGGGATGGGGCACAAATACGCAGTATTTT
>NA|TRBV5-6|NA|TRBJ2-1
CASTARRSEQFF
TGTGCCAGCACCGCCCGGCGGAGTGAGCAGTTCTTC
>NA|TRBV5-6|TRBD1|TRBJ1-5
CASSSGTGNQPQHF
TGTGCCAGCAGCTCCGGGACAGGCAATCAGCCCCAGCATTTT
>NA|TRBV7-8|NA|TRBJ2-1
CASSFGWDEQFF
TGTGCCAGCAGCTTCGGGTGGGATGAGCAGTTCTTC
>NA|TRBV7-9|TRBD1|TRBJ1-2
CASSLGTGGGYTF
TGTGCCAGCAGCTTAGGGACAGGGGGCGGCTACACCTTC
>NA|TRBV27|NA|TRBJ2-1
CASAGRYNEQFF
TGTGCCAGCGCGGGCCGATACAATGAGCAGTTCTTC
>NA|TRBV5-1|NA|TRBJ1-2
CASSFDSYGYTF
TGCGCCAGCAGCTTCGACAGCTATGGCTACACCTTC
>NA|TRBV27|NA|TRBJ1-1
CASSLSQVLKTEAFF
TGTGCCAGCAGTTTATCTCAGGTTTTAAAGACTGAAGCTTTCTTT
>NA|TRBV4-1|TRBD2|TRBJ2-3
CASSPGGASTDTQYF
TGCGCCAGCAGCCCGGGGGGGGCTAGCACAGATACGCAGTATTTT
>NA|TRBV7-8|TRBD1|TRBJ1-2
CASSSRAGGNSYGYTF
TGTGCCAGCAGCTCCCGGGCAGGGGGAAATAGCTATGGCTACACCTTC
>few|TRBV4-1|TRBD1|TRBJ1-2
CASTPGGSNYGYTF
TGCGCCAGCACCCCAGGGGGTTCAAACTATGGCTACACCTTC
>NA|TRBV7-9|NA|TRBJ2-1
CASSYNEQFF
TGTGCCAGCAGCTATAATGAGCAGTTCTTC
>once|TRBV5-4|NA|TRBJ1-2
CASTRHDRLYGYTF
TGTGCCAGCACCAGGCATGACAGGCTTTATGGCTACACCTTC
>NA|TRBV11-3|TRBD1|TRBJ1-1
CASSLGAGQGSTEAFF
TGTGCCAGCAGCCTAGGAGCCGGACAGGGAAGCACTGAAGCTTTCTTT
>NA|TRBV25-1|NA|TRBJ2-1
CASSEFWGPINEQFF
TGTGCCAGCAGTGAATTTTGGGGGCCAATCAATGAGCAGTTCTTC
>NA|TRBV19|NA|TRBJ1-2
CASSIGQSGGYTF
TGTGCCAGTAGTATCGGACAGAGCGGTGGCTACACCTTC
>NA|TRBV27|NA|TRBJ2-1
CASSLLRGPNYNEQFF
TGTGCCAGCAGTTTATTAAGAGGGCCCAACTACAATGAGCAGTTCTTC
>NA|TRBV3-1/TRBV3-2|NA|TRBJ2-7
CASSQAGTYEQYF
TGTGCCAGCAGCCAAGCCGGGACCTACGAGCAGTACTTC
>few|TRBV7-6|TRBD2|TRBJ2-5
CASSLQGRSGSETQYF
TGTGCCAGCAGCTTACAGGGCAGGAGCGGGAGTGAGACCCAGTACTTC
>NA|TRBV11-2|TRBD2|TRBJ2-7
CASSSTSGYYEQYF
TGTGCCAGCAGCTCAACTAGCGGGTACTACGAGCAGTACTTC
>NA|TRBV3-1/TRBV3-2|TRBD1|TRBJ2-7
CASSRQTGGVGEQYF
TGTGCCAGCAGCCGTCAGACAGGGGGAGTGGGCGAGCAGTACTTC
>NA|TRBV11-3|NA|TRBJ1-1
CASSSGRNTEAFF
TGTGCCAGCAGTTCGGGACGGAACACTGAAGCTTTCTTT
>NA|TRBV27|NA|TRBJ1-6
CASSLSPEAVNSPLHF
TGTGCCAGCAGTTTATCGCCAGAAGCTGTTAATTCACCCCTCCACTTT
>NA|TRBV18|NA|TRBJ2-1
CASSVGGTYNEQFF
TGTGCCAGCTCAGTGGGCGGTACTTACAATGAGCAGTTCTTC